This T cell receptor beta chain came from a study of blood T cell repertoires in COVID-19. For the study at large: Acute and convalescent COVID-19 samples came from the United States, Italy and Spain. T cells, B-cell-depleted T cells, or PBMCs supplied cDNA or gDNA.

Germline CDR1 and CDR2: SGHRS and YFSETQ. This CDR3 contains 14 residues. Trimming took 5 bases from V and 8 from J; bases not matched to a gene: 7. Original analysis: The authors estimated nucleated cell counts from reference gene primer amplification. Data came from immunoSEQ multiplex PCR; TCRdb stores just in-frame clones and leaves some out. V and J calls and clone size are given by that table; D and trimming were obtained from the DNA. The table has roughly 160,000 clones, about 86% seen once. The rearrangement uses TRBV5-1 and TRBJ1-1; 12 nucleotides line up with TRBD1. The source of this sequence is a man aged 50 to 60 with active or convalescent COVID-19. The sequencing input was peripheral blood. The CDR3 DNA sequence: TGCGCCAGCAGAATGAAGGGGACAGGGGGCGAAGCTTTCTTT. Encoded protein: CASRMKGTGGEAFF.